This TCR beta chain was documented in a study of T cell responses to AZD1222 COVID-19 vaccine. Study results and caveats: Baseline testing showed seropositivity in only five or six AZD1222 recipients.

Here immunoSEQ multiplex PCR was the method, and the copy in TCRdb shows in-frame clones only, minus some. The top ten clones hold about 3.5% of a sample with around 130,000 clones, almost 90% of them seen once. In the case of this clone: The antigen remains unidentified.

Germline CDR1 MNHEY, CDR2 SVGAGI. V was trimmed by 7 bases and J by 2 bases, leaving 11 bases between them. The CDR3 consists of 13 residues. This chain links TRBV6-5 with TRBJ1-1; D uncertain. Sequencing used peripheral blood, obtained on day 0 of AZD1222 vaccination. This sequence originates from an adult in good health. CDR3 nucleotides: TGTGCCAGCATGAGGCTTGTCAACACTGAAGCTTTCTTT. It yields the protein CASMRLVNTEAFF.